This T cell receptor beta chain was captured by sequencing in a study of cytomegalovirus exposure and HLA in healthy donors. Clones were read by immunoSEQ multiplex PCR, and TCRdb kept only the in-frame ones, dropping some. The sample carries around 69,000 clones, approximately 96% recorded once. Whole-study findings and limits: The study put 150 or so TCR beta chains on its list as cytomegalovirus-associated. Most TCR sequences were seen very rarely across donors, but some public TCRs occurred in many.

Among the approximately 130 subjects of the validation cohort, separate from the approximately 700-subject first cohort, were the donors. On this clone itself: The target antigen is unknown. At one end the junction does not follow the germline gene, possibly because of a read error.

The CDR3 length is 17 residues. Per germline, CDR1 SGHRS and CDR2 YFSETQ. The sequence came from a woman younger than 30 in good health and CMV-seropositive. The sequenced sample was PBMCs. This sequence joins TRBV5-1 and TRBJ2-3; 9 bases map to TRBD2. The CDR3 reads CANSLDSSGAGADTQYF. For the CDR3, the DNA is TGCGCCAACAGCTTGGACTCTAGCGGGGCGGGTGCAGATACGCAGTATTTT.